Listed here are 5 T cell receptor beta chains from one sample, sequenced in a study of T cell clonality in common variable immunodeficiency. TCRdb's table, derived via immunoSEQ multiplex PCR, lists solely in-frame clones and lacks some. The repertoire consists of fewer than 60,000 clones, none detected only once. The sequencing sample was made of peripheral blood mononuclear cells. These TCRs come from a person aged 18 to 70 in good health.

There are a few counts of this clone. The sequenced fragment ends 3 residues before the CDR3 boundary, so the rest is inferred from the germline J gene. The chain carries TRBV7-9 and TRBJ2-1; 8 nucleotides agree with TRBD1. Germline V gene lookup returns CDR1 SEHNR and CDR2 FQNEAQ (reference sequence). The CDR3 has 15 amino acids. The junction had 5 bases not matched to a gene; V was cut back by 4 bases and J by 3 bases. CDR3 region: CASSSDRGVYNEQFF. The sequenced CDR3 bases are TGTGCCAGCAGCTCCGACAGGGGCGTCTACAATGAG.

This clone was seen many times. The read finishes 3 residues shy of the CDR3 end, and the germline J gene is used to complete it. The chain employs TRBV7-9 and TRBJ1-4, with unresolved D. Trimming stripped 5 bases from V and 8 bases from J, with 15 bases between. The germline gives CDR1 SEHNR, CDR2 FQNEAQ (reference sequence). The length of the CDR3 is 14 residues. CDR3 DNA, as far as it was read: TGTGCCAGCAGCCCAGGAAGTGTGAGAGAAAAA. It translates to CASSPGSVREK. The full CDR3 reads CASSPGSVREKLFF. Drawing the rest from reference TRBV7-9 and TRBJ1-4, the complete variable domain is DTGVSQNPRHKITKRGQNVTFRCDPISEHNRLYWYRQTLGQGPEFLTYFQNEAQLEKSRLLSDRFSAERPKGSFSTLEIQRTEQGDSAMYLCASSPGSVREKLFFGSGTQLSVL.

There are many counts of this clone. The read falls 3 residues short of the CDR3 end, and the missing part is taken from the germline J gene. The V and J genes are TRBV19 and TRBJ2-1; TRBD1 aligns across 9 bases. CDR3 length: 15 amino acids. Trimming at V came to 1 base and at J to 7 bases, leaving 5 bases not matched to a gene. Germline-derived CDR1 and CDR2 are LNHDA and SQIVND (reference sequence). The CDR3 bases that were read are TGTGCCAGTAGTATAGGACAGGGGGTCGGAAATGAG. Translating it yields CASSIGQGVGNE. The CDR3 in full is CASSIGQGVGNEQFF.

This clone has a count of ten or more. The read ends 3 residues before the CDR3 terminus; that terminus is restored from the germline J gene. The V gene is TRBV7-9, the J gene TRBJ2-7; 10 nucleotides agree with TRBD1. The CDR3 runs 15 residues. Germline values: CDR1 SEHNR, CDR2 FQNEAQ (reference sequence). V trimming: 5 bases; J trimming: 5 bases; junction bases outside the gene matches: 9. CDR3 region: CASSVPGQGTNEQYF. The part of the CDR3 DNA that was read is TGTGCCAGCAGCGTTCCGGGACAGGGGACCAACGAG. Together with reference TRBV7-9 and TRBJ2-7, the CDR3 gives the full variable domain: DTGVSQNPRHKITKRGQNVTFRCDPISEHNRLYWYRQTLGQGPEFLTYFQNEAQLEKSRLLSDRFSAERPKGSFSTLEIQRTEQGDSAMYLCASSVPGQGTNEQYFGPGTRLTVT.

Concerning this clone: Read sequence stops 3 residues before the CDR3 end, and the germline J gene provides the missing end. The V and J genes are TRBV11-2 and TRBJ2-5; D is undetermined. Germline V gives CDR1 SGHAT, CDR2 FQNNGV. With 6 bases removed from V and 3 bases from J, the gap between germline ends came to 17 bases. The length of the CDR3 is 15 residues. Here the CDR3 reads CASRFSSLRKETQYF. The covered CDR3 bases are TGTGCCAGCAGGTTCTCATCCCTCAGGAAAGAGACC. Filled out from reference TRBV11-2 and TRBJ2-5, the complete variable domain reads EAGVAQSPRYKIIEKRQSVAFWCNPISGHATLYWYQQILGQGPKLLIQFQNNGVVDDSQLPKDRFSAERLKGVDSTLKIQPAKLEDSAVYLCASRFSSLRKETQYFGPGTRLLVL.